Below, 2 T cell receptor beta chains from the same sample are listed, as sequenced in a study of cytomegalovirus exposure and HLA in healthy donors. Assay: immunoSEQ multiplex PCR; the TCRdb copy retains only in-frame clones and omits some. This table has about 150,000 clones, 86% appearing once. The sequenced material came from PBMCs. The source is a young man in good health and CMV-seropositive.

The chain combines TRBV29-1 with TRBJ1-2; 7 nucleotides agree with TRBD1. The V and J ends lost 8 bases and 0 bases, in that order; junction bases with no gene match: 18. Looked up from germline, CDR1 is SQVTM and CDR2 is ANQGSEA. CDR3 length equals 17 residues. Here the CDR3 reads CSRPPLDRRSANYGYTF. The CDR3 nucleotides are TGCAGCCGCCCCCCACTGGACAGGCGATCCGCTAACTATGGCTACACCTTC. The full variable domain, in which reference TRBV29-1 and TRBJ1-2 provide the parts outside the CDR3, is SAVISQKPSRDICQRGTSLTIQCQVDSQVTMMFWYRQQPGQSLTLIATANQGSEATYESGFVIDKFPISRPNLTFSTLTVSNMSPEDSSIYLCSRPPLDRRSANYGYTFGSGTRLTVV.

The chain carries TRBV4-3 and TRBJ1-2; TRBD1 agrees at 7 bases. CDR3 length: 14 amino acids. V was pared by 5 bases and J by 4 bases, with 7 bases of the junction left unmatched. Germline CDR1 LGHNA, CDR2 YSLEER. The CDR3 loop reads CASSGIGGAYGYTF. The CDR3 DNA reads TGCGCCAGCAGCGGGATAGGGGGCGCCTATGGCTACACCTTC.